The sequence of this TCR beta chain was determined in a study of identifying expanded T cells in peripheral blood. From germline, CDR1 is SGHAT and CDR2 FQNNGV. This CDR3 contains 14 residues. J gave up 5 bases and V 3 bases, and 3 bases lay outside the gene matches. This table comes from immunoSEQ multiplex PCR, and its TCRdb copy is limited to in-frame clones, with some not included. The repertoire holds under 130,000 clones, around 88% seen once, with roughly 15% in the top ten. This TCR came from a person aged 18 to 75 in good health. Sequences were obtained from blood. The chain is built from TRBV11-2 and TRBJ1-2, with TRBD1 matching 10 bases. CDR3 bases: TGTGCCAGCAGCTTTGGACAGGGGGGTTATGGCTACACCTTC. Protein product: CASSFGQGGYGYTF.